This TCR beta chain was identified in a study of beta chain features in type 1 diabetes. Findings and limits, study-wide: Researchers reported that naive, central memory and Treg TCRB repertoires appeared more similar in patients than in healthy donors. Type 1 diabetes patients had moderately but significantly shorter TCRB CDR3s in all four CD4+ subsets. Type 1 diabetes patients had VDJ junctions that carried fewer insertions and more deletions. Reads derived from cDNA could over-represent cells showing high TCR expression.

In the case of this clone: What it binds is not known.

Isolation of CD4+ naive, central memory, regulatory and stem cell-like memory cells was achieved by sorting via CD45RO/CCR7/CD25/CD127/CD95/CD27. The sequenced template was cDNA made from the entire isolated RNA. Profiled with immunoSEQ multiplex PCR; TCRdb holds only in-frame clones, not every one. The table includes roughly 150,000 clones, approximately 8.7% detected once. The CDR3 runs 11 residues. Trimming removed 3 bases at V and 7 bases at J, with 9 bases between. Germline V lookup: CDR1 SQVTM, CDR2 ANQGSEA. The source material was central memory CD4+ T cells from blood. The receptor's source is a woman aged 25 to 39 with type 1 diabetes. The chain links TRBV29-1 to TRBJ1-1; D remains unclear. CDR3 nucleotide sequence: TGCAGCGTTGACTTCACCTATGAAGCTTTCTTT. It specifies CSVDFTYEAFF.